Below are 17 T cell receptor beta chains sequenced from a single sample in a study of cytomegalovirus exposure and HLA in healthy donors (dated by TCRdb to 2016 to 2017). Preparation of the library involved the immunoSEQ multiplex PCR assay. The multiplex PCR relied on a mix of 60 forward primers for TCR Vbeta segments and 13 reverse primers for TCR Jbeta segments. The clones in this table, taken by TCRdb from immuneACCESS, are in-frame only. Not every clone is retained; where verified, under half of the shortfall comes from an unresolved V gene, and the cause of the rest is unknown. The sample has some 130,000 clones on record, around 77% of them singletons. The top ten constitute more than 4% of the sample. Material for sequencing was PBMCs. These receptors originate from a male donor in good health and CMV-seropositive.

J is TRBJ1-3 and V is TRBV29-1, with 10 bases that match TRBD1. The ends lost 6 bases at V and 2 bases at J; junction bases unmatched: 7. Looked up from germline, CDR1 is SQVTM and CDR2 is ANQGSEA. The CDR3 covers 15 residues. CDR3 DNA: TGCAGCGTACTGGGACAGGGGTCGCCTGGAAACACCATATATTTT. Amino acid sequence: CSVLGQGSPGNTIYF.

This rearrangement joins TRBV5-1 to TRBJ2-5, with D uncertain. Trimming removed 0 bases at V and 5 bases at J, with 14 bases between. The CDR3 runs to 15 residues. Germline V gene lookup returns CDR1 SGHRS and CDR2 YFSETQ. The CDR3 sequence is CASSLAVLSLETQYF. The CDR3 DNA reads as TGCGCCAGCAGCTTGGCGGTCCTATCACTTGAGACCCAGTACTTC.

In DNA form, the CDR3 reads TGTGCCAGCAGTCGTACCGGGACAGGGGGCCTCAGGCAGTATTTT. Its protein is CASSRTGTGGLRQYF. This sequence joins TRBV7-2 and TRBJ2-3; 12 positions agree with TRBD1. The CDR3 has 15 residues. Germline CDR1 reads SGHTA; CDR2 reads FQGNSA. The J segment lost 11 bases and the V segment lost 6 bases, leaving 12 bases of the junction unmatched.

The rearrangement uses TRBV30 and TRBJ1-3; D not certain. The V end lost 1 base, the J end lost 0 bases, and 7 bases lay between the germline ends. The CDR3 runs 14 residues. Germline V gene sequence: CDR1 GTSNPN, CDR2 SVGIG (reference sequence). CDR3 in DNA: TGTGCCTGGAGTGCCCTAGGCTCTGGAAACACCATATATTTT. This codes for CAWSALGSGNTIYF. The full variable domain, completed using reference TRBV30 and TRBJ1-3, is SQTIHQWPATLVQPVGSPLSLECTVEGTSNPNLYWYRQAAGRGLQLLFYSVGIGQISSEVPQNLSASRPQDRQFILSSKKLLLSDSGFYLCAWSALGSGNTIYFGEGSWLTVV.

This clone has only one observation. A read error may produce the germline difference seen at one junction end. The chain uses TRBV9 and TRBJ1-2; D ambiguous. The V gene's germline CDR1 is SGDLS and CDR2 YYNGEE. The CDR3 loop spans 12 amino acids. CDR3 loop: CAGSVGGFGYTF. The CDR3 coding sequence is TGTGCCGGCAGCGTAGGAGGGTTTGGCTACACCTTC.

The chain employs TRBV5-1 and TRBJ2-2; 7 nucleotides match TRBD2. This CDR3 comprises 17 residues. The V gene's germline CDR1 is SGHRS and CDR2 YFSETQ. The J segment lost 2 bases and the V segment lost 1 base, leaving 8 bases of the junction unmatched. As DNA, the CDR3 is TGCGCCAGCAGCTTGTCCTTAGCGGGTGCTAACACCGGGGAGCTGTTTTTT. It encodes CASSLSLAGANTGELFF.

V usage is TRBV27 and J usage is TRBJ1-1; D remains ambiguous. V lost 4 bases and J 7 bases, leaving 16 bases between the germline ends. The germline V gene encodes CDR1 MNHEY and CDR2 SMNVEV (reference sequence). This CDR3 has 14 amino acids. CDR3 nucleotides: TGTGCCAGCAGTTCAACAGTGCCTATAGTTGAAGCTTTCTTT. Its translation is CASSSTVPIVEAFF.

The chain joins TRBV7-6 to TRBJ2-7, with TRBD1 matching over 10 bases. Germline trimming cut 5 bases from V and 3 bases from J; bases unmatched to any gene: 1. The CDR3 spans 13 residues. Germline V gives CDR1 SGHVS, CDR2 FNYEAQ. CDR3 amino acids: CASSRDRGYEQYF. For the CDR3, the DNA is TGTGCCAGCAGCCGGGACAGGGGCTACGAGCAGTACTTC.

The chain is built from TRBV9 and TRBJ2-6, with a possible D match to TRBD1 (6 bases). The CDR3 has 16 amino acids. Germline lookup yields CDR1 SGDLS and CDR2 YYNGEE. The V gene lost 4 bases and the J gene lost 0 bases, with 11 bases spanning the gap. CDR3 region: CASSWGQSSGANVLTF. In nucleotides, the CDR3 is TGTGCCAGCAGCTGGGGGCAGTCCTCTGGGGCCAACGTCCTGACTTTC.

The gene calls are TRBV7-6 and TRBJ1-3; tentatively, D is TRBD1 (6 bases). The germline V gene encodes CDR1 SGHVS and CDR2 FNYEAQ. The CDR3 length is 16 residues. V lost 1 base and J lost 2, with 12 bases in between. The CDR3 coding sequence is TGTGCCAGCAGCTTAGACTTACAGGGCGCTGGAAACACCATATATTTT. Its protein is CASSLDLQGAGNTIYF.

The V gene is TRBV5-8, the J gene TRBJ1-5; 8 nucleotides agree with TRBD1. The CDR3 loop spans 16 amino acids. V shed 1 base, J shed 2 bases, and the junction held 5 bases outside the gene matches. In germline, CDR1 is SGHTS, CDR2 YDEGEE. Here the CDR3 DNA reads TGTGCCAGCAGCTTGTCTGGACAGGGCGGCAATCAGCCCCAGCATTTT. The encoded protein is CASSLSGQGGNQPQHF.

The V and J genes are TRBV4-2 and TRBJ1-1; D is uncertain. V gave up 4 bases and J gave up 4 bases, with 10 bases separating them. The CDR3 totals 13 residues. CDR1 is LGHNA, CDR2 YNFKEQ, per germline. As DNA, the CDR3 is TGTGCCAGCAGCCTCGGTGAGGGCACTGAAGCTTTCTTT. Translation gives CASSLGEGTEAFF.

This chain uses TRBV7-2 with TRBJ1-2; 10 nucleotides agree with TRBD1. There are 15 residues in the CDR3. The ends lost 5 bases at V and 2 bases at J; junction bases unmatched: 5. CDR1 and CDR2 from the germline V gene are SGHTA and FQGNSA. CDR3 coding DNA: TGTGCCAGCAGCCAAGACAGGGGGCTAAACTATGGCTACACCTTC. Translated, it gives CASSQDRGLNYGYTF.

This clone showed up just once. The chain links TRBV7-9 to TRBJ2-3; TRBD2 matches 9 bases. Trimming cost V 6 bases and J 9 bases; bases outside gene matches: 7. Germline-derived CDR1 and CDR2 are SEHNR and FQNEAQ (reference sequence). This CDR3 is built from 13 residues. CDR3 DNA sequence: TGTGCCAGCAGGGGCGGGAGGGCCCGGACGCAGTATTTT. Translating it yields CASRGGRARTQYF. The variable domain in full, completed from reference TRBV7-9 and TRBJ2-3, reads DTGVSQNPRHKITKRGQNVTFRCDPISEHNRLYWYRQTLGQGPEFLTYFQNEAQLEKSRLLSDRFSAERPKGSFSTLEIQRTEQGDSAMYLCASRGGRARTQYFGPGTRLTVL.

The chain uses TRBV18 and TRBJ2-5; possible D gene TRBD2, 5 bases. Germline V lookup: CDR1 KGHSH, CDR2 LQKENI. V lost 3 bases, J lost 2 bases, and 7 bases lay in between. The CDR3 is made up of 13 amino acids. The CDR3 DNA sequence: TGTGCCAGCTCACCTACTAGTCAAGAGACCCAGTACTTC. Translated: CASSPTSQETQYF.

The chain links TRBV7-9 to TRBJ1-1, with 8 bases lining up with TRBD1. J was trimmed by 2 bases and V by 6 bases; bases with no gene match: 5. The germline gives CDR1 SEHNR, CDR2 FQNEAQ (reference sequence). The CDR3 has 14 residues. The CDR3 here is CASSPQGENTEAFF. CDR3 nucleotide sequence: TGTGCCAGCAGTCCACAGGGGGAAAACACTGAAGCTTTCTTT.

This clone was picked up a small number of times. CDR3 sequence reads: CASSTRWTGPYEQYF. DNA of the CDR3: TGTGCCAGCAGCACCCGATGGACAGGGCCCTACGAGCAGTACTTC. This rearrangement joins TRBV7-9 to TRBJ2-7; 8 positions agree with TRBD1. CDR1 and CDR2 from the germline V gene are SEHNR and FQNEAQ (reference sequence). There are 15 residues in the CDR3. The junction had 8 bases not matched to a gene; V was cut back by 5 bases and J by 2 bases.